The 15 T cell receptor beta chains in this list originate from one sample, sequenced in a study of blood T cell repertoires in COVID-19. This table comes from immunoSEQ multiplex PCR, and its TCRdb copy is limited to in-frame clones, with some not included. The sample includes roughly 150,000 clones, around four fifths of them seen just once. Sample: PBMCs or T cells enriched from blood (not recorded which). These receptors were obtained from a man aged 50 to 60 who had recovered from COVID-19.

The chain carries TRBV5-1 and TRBJ1-1; D call uncertain. CDR3 length: 14 residues. The V gene lost 3 bases and the J gene lost 0 bases, with 9 bases spanning the gap. Looked up from germline, CDR1 is SGHRS and CDR2 is YFSETQ. The CDR3 DNA reads as TGCGCCAGCAGCTCCGGGAACTTGAACACTGAAGCTTTCTTT. Its translation is CASSSGNLNTEAFF.

This clone was seen just once. This chain uses TRBV11-2 with TRBJ2-7; D is uncertain. This CDR3 region has 14 residues. The V gene lost 0 bases and the J gene lost 3 bases, with 9 bases spanning the gap. Germline values: CDR1 SGHAT, CDR2 FQNNGV. As DNA, the CDR3 is TGTGCCAGCAGCTTAGAGCTAGTTTTCTACGAGCAGTACTTC. It specifies CASSLELVFYEQYF. The variable domain in full, completed from reference TRBV11-2 and TRBJ2-7, reads EAGVAQSPRYKIIEKRQSVAFWCNPISGHATLYWYQQILGQGPKLLIQFQNNGVVDDSQLPKDRFSAERLKGVDSTLKIQPAKLEDSAVYLCASSLELVFYEQYFGPGTRLTVT.

The rearrangement uses TRBV19 and TRBJ1-5; 7 bases match TRBD1. The CDR3 sequence is 13 residues long. Germline loops: CDR1 LNHDA, CDR2 SQIVND (reference sequence). J was trimmed by 1 base and V by 7 bases; bases with no gene match: 1. The CDR3 DNA is TGTGCCAGTACGGACAGGAGCAATCAGCCCCAGCATTTT. Residues: CASTDRSNQPQHF.

The chain combines TRBV30 with TRBJ1-6; maybe TRBD1 (6 bases). Trimming removed 2 bases at V and 7 bases at J, with 9 bases between. Per the germline V gene, CDR1 is GTSNPN and CDR2 is SVGIG (reference sequence). The CDR3 is 13 residues long. CDR3 coding DNA: TGTGCCTGGAGTCCCCAGGGGAATTCACCCCTCCACTTT. This gives the protein CAWSPQGNSPLHF. Full variable domain (missing parts from reference TRBV30 and TRBJ1-6): SQTIHQWPATLVQPVGSPLSLECTVEGTSNPNLYWYRQAAGRGLQLLFYSVGIGQISSEVPQNLSASRPQDRQFILSSKKLLLSDSGFYLCAWSPQGNSPLHFGNGTRLTVT.

CDR3: CASSLKTGLNHGYTF. The CDR3 DNA follows: TGTGCCAGCAGCTTAAAGACAGGCCTCAATCATGGCTACACCTTC. The V and J genes are TRBV7-2 and TRBJ1-2; D perhaps matches TRBD1 (6 bases). Germline V gene data show CDR1 as SGHTA and CDR2 as FQGNSA. The CDR3 spans 15 residues. The V and J ends lost 2 bases and 6 bases respectively, with 16 bases between them. Full variable domain (missing parts from reference TRBV7-2 and TRBJ1-2): GAGVSQSPSNKVTEKGKDVELRCDPISGHTALYWYRQSLGQGLEFLIYFQGNSAPDKSGLPSDRFSAERTGGSVSTLTIQRTQQEDSAVYLCASSLKTGLNHGYTFGSGTRLTVV.

This chain joins TRBV6-5 and TRBJ1-2, with TRBD1 matching over 7 bases. Germline V lookup: CDR1 MNHEY, CDR2 SVGAGI. The V and J ends lost 6 bases and 0 bases, in that order; junction bases with no gene match: 7. This CDR3 has 15 amino acids. This CDR3 reads CASSRRDSPNYGYTF. The CDR3 region has the DNA TGTGCCAGCAGCCGGAGGGACAGCCCTAACTATGGCTACACCTTC.

The chain employs TRBV5-1 and TRBJ2-5, with 8 positions matching TRBD2. The CDR3 is 12 amino acids. The J segment lost 5 bases and the V segment lost 7 bases, leaving 4 bases of the junction unmatched. From germline, CDR1 is SGHRS and CDR2 YFSETQ. This CDR3 reads CASSSGGETQYF. The CDR3 DNA reads TGCGCCAGCTCCTCGGGAGGGGAGACCCAGTACTTC.

The genes are TRBV18 and TRBJ2-7; the match to TRBD1 covers 11 bases. V trimming: 3 bases; J trimming: 6 bases; junction bases outside the gene matches: 1. CDR3 length: 13 residues. Germline V CDR1 and CDR2: KGHSH, LQKENI. CDR3 DNA sequence: TGTGCCAGCTCACCCGGACAGGGGGCCGAGCAGTACTTC. Its translation is CASSPGQGAEQYF.

This clone was picked up many times. The V call is TRBV6-5, the J call TRBJ2-7, with D unresolved. This CDR3 is 11 amino acids long. V dropped 7 bases and J dropped 2 bases, with 6 bases sitting between them. Germline values: CDR1 MNHEY, CDR2 SVGAGI. The chain's CDR3 is CASMGPYEQYF. CDR3 in DNA: TGTGCCAGCATGGGCCCCTACGAGCAGTACTTC.

J is TRBJ2-3 and V is TRBV7-9; 10 nucleotides match TRBD2. The junction had 3 bases not matched to a gene; V was cut back by 2 bases and J by 4 bases. Germline V gives CDR1 SEHNR, CDR2 FQNEAQ (reference sequence). This CDR3 comprises 15 residues. The chain's CDR3 is CASSLLAGASDTQYF. The CDR3, as DNA: TGTGCCAGCAGCTTACTAGCGGGGGCTTCAGATACGCAGTATTTT.

There are a few counts of this clone. This CDR3 reads CASSRDTRTQYF. The CDR3 bases are TGTGCCAGCAGTCGGGACACGAGGACCCAGTACTTC. The rearrangement links TRBV27 to TRBJ2-5; D perhaps matches TRBD1 (6 bases). The V and J ends lost 5 bases and 7 bases respectively, with 11 bases between them. The CDR3 contains 12 residues. Germline CDR1 is MNHEY and CDR2 is SMNVEV (reference sequence).

This clone was detected only a few times. The chain recombines TRBV2 with TRBJ2-1, with a tentative D call TRBD1 (5 bases). The V end lost 11 bases, the J end lost 0 bases, and 14 bases lay between the germline ends. This CDR3 is 14 amino acids long. Per germline, CDR1 SNHLY and CDR2 FYNNEI. The CDR3 sequence: CAGARQRSYNEQFF. As DNA, the CDR3 is TGTGCCGGAGCCCGACAGCGCTCCTACAATGAGCAGTTCTTC.

The gene calls are TRBV18 and TRBJ1-4; D perhaps matches TRBD1 (6 bases). Deletions cut 2 bases from V and 3 bases from J, with 10 bases between. CDR1 and CDR2 from the germline V gene are KGHSH and LQKENI. CDR3 length equals 15 residues. The CDR3 loop reads CASSPKTGPNEKLFF. The DNA of the CDR3 is TGTGCCAGCTCACCAAAGACAGGACCTAATGAAAAACTGTTTTTT.

This sequence joins TRBV2 and TRBJ2-7; 7 bases are a match to TRBD2. CDR1 is SNHLY, CDR2 FYNNEI, per germline. The V and J ends lost 8 bases and 5 bases, in that order; junction bases with no gene match: 6. The CDR3 extends over 12 amino acids. CDR3 sequence: CASWGGVDEQYF. The CDR3 nucleotides read TGTGCCAGCTGGGGAGGGGTTGACGAGCAGTACTTC.

V usage is TRBV12-3 or TRBV12-4 and J usage is TRBJ2-7, with 7 positions matching TRBD2. V dropped 3 bases and J dropped 5; count of bases not matched to a gene: 4. The CDR3 runs to 13 residues. The CDR3, as DNA: TGTGCCAGCAGTTTTGACGGGAGGCACGAGCAGTACTTC. The encoded protein is CASSFDGRHEQYF.